This is a list of T cell receptor beta chains from one sample in a study of T cell responses to AZD1222 COVID-19 vaccine. Here immunoSEQ multiplex PCR was the method, and the copy in TCRdb shows in-frame clones only, minus some. The profile shows under 55,000 clones, about 88% of them singletons. Sequencing was performed on peripheral blood, taken on day 0 of AZD1222 vaccination. These receptors came from an adult in good health. Both conserved end residues are trimmed from each CDR3. D genes are given only for firm matches. A clone size is listed for some rows: how often the clone was seen (once, few, many), or a class if it is expanded.

J: TRBJ2-7; length: 9; size: .; V: TRBV6-2/TRBV6-3; D: .; CDR3: ASSSRAEQY
J: TRBJ2-6; length: 14; size: few; V: TRBV30; D: TRBD2; CDR3: AWNRGEGPGANVLT
J: TRBJ1-2; length: 13; size: .; V: TRBV6-5; D: TRBD1; CDR3: ASSYSGTGNYGYT
J: TRBJ1-2; length: 11; size: .; V: TRBV27; D: .; CDR3: ASTKNGGDGYT
J: TRBJ1-1; length: 11; size: few; V: TRBV11-3; D: .; CDR3: ASSLDGVTEAF
J: TRBJ1-6; length: 17; size: .; V: TRBV5-8; D: TRBD1; CDR3: ASSLVQGASPTYNSPLH
J: TRBJ2-1; length: 14; size: .; V: TRBV5-1; D: .; CDR3: ASSSRVLSSYNEQF
J: TRBJ2-7; length: 14; size: .; V: TRBV5-6; D: TRBD2; CDR3: ASSLGLAGPSYEQY
J: TRBJ2-4; length: 11; size: .; V: TRBV6-5; D: .; CDR3: ASWGDGFNIQY
J: TRBJ2-7; length: 12; size: .; V: TRBV7-2; D: .; CDR3: ASSLASLPYEQY
J: TRBJ1-1; length: 16; size: .; V: TRBV7-8; D: .; CDR3: ASSLRPQTGPEGTEAF
J: TRBJ1-3; length: 14; size: .; V: TRBV18; D: .; CDR3: ASSPLGERSGNTIY
J: TRBJ2-3; length: 11; size: .; V: TRBV12-5; D: TRBD2; CDR3: ASGRDYPDTQY
J: TRBJ2-2; length: 16; size: once; V: TRBV18; D: .; CDR3: ASSKNAAQGVNTGELF
J: TRBJ2-7; length: 10; size: .; V: TRBV29-1; D: TRBD1; CDR3: SGGTEAYEQY
J: TRBJ1-5; length: 11; size: .; V: TRBV5-6; D: .; CDR3: ASSFRSDQPQH
J: TRBJ1-1; length: 10; size: .; V: TRBV29-1; D: .; CDR3: SVEAGRGEAF
J: TRBJ2-5; length: 11; size: once; V: TRBV19; D: .; CDR3: ASSTRLGETQY
J: TRBJ2-7; length: 11; size: .; V: TRBV12-3/TRBV12-4; D: .; CDR3: ASTNPPGYEQY
J: TRBJ1-1; length: 13; size: few; V: TRBV5-4; D: TRBD1; CDR3: ASSRSTGPSTEAF
J: TRBJ2-7; length: 10; size: few; V: TRBV29-1; D: TRBD1; CDR3: SVRTGDREQY
J: TRBJ2-2; length: 12; size: .; V: TRBV5-1; D: .; CDR3: ASSWVVNTGELF
J: TRBJ1-2; length: 13; size: .; V: TRBV6-5; D: .; CDR3: ASSYARGANYGYT
J: TRBJ1-5; length: 11; size: .; V: TRBV12-5; D: .; CDR3: ASGLDFTGPQH
J: TRBJ2-5; length: 11; size: .; V: TRBV4-1; D: .; CDR3: ASSQDQLGARY
J: TRBJ1-4; length: 14; size: few; V: TRBV27; D: .; CDR3: ASSLLPAGTNEKLF
J: TRBJ1-1; length: 13; size: .; V: TRBV5-1; D: .; CDR3: ASSPRQGMNTEAF
J: TRBJ1-4; length: 13; size: .; V: TRBV19; D: TRBD1; CDR3: ASTDRGRTNEKLF
J: TRBJ1-5; length: 16; size: .; V: TRBV14; D: TRBD1; CDR3: ASSQLPDREVSNQPQH
J: TRBJ2-3; length: 11; size: .; V: TRBV10-2; D: .; CDR3: ASSGSGVDTQY
J: TRBJ2-7; length: 13; size: .; V: TRBV5-4; D: TRBD1; CDR3: ASSLAGTVSYEQY
J: TRBJ1-6; length: 11; size: .; V: TRBV12-3/TRBV12-4; D: TRBD1; CDR3: ASSLNRGSPLH
J: TRBJ2-1; length: 14; size: medium-sized; V: TRBV5-6; D: TRBD2; CDR3: ASSPLGTSAHNEQF
J: TRBJ1-3; length: 10; size: .; V: TRBV6-5; D: .; CDR3: ATKHSGNTIY
J: TRBJ1-1; length: 11; size: .; V: TRBV10-3; D: TRBD1; CDR3: AIRTGEKPEAF
J: TRBJ2-3; length: 13; size: .; V: TRBV6-2/TRBV6-3; D: .; CDR3: ASSTEGALTDTQY
J: TRBJ2-3; length: 14; size: .; V: TRBV9; D: .; CDR3: ASSVAVALDTDTQY
J: TRBJ2-7; length: 12; size: .; V: TRBV19; D: TRBD1; CDR3: ASSTSGTGYEQY
J: TRBJ2-7; length: 13; size: .; V: TRBV7-6; D: .; CDR3: ASSLTPLSHYEQY
J: TRBJ2-1; length: 12; size: .; V: TRBV7-2; D: TRBD2; CDR3: ASSFFSGNNEQF
J: TRBJ1-6; length: 14; size: .; V: TRBV30; D: .; CDR3: AWSPPTGPPVSPLH
J: TRBJ1-4; length: 11; size: .; V: TRBV18; D: .; CDR3: ASSPWQSEKLF
J: TRBJ2-5; length: 13; size: once; V: TRBV9; D: TRBD2; CDR3: ASSESGGVLETQY
J: TRBJ1-5; length: 14; size: .; V: TRBV7-9; D: TRBD1; CDR3: ASSLGQGAANQPQH
J: TRBJ2-3; length: 16; size: .; V: TRBV7-2; D: TRBD2; CDR3: ASSPELLAGRGTDTQY
J: TRBJ1-1; length: 11; size: .; V: TRBV9; D: .; CDR3: ASSVELQGEAF
J: TRBJ2-5; length: 16; size: .; V: TRBV4-2; D: TRBD2; CDR3: ASSQRGLAGGYQETQY
J: TRBJ1-5; length: 12; size: .; V: TRBV3-1/TRBV3-2; D: TRBD1; CDR3: ASSQGTGSQPQH
J: TRBJ1-1; length: 12; size: once; V: TRBV7-2; D: .; CDR3: ASSLVGGNTEAF
J: TRBJ1-5; length: 12; size: .; V: TRBV5-4; D: .; CDR3: ASSRFGGNQPQH
J: TRBJ2-7; length: 17; size: once; V: TRBV24-1; D: TRBD2; CDR3: ATSPGLAGGVLGTYEQY
J: TRBJ1-5; length: 13; size: once; V: TRBV2; D: TRBD1; CDR3: ASSQDRGSYQPQH
J: TRBJ2-1; length: 12; size: .; V: TRBV4-1; D: TRBD2; CDR3: ASSLSGRGNEQF